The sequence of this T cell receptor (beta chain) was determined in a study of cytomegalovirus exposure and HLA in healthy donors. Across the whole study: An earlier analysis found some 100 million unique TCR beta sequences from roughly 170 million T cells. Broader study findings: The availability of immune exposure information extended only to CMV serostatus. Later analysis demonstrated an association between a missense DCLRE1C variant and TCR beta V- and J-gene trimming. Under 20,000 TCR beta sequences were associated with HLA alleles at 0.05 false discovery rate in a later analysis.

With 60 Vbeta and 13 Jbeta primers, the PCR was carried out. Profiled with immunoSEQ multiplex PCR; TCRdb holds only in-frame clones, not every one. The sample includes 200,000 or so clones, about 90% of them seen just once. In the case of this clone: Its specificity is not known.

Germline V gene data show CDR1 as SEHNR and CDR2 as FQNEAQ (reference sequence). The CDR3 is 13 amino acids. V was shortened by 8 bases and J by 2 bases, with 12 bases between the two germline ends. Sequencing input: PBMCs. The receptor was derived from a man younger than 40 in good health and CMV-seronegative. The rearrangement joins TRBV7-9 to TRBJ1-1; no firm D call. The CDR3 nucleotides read TGTGCCAGCTTCGGGAGCCTAAACACTGAAGCTTTCTTT. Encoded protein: CASFGSLNTEAFF.